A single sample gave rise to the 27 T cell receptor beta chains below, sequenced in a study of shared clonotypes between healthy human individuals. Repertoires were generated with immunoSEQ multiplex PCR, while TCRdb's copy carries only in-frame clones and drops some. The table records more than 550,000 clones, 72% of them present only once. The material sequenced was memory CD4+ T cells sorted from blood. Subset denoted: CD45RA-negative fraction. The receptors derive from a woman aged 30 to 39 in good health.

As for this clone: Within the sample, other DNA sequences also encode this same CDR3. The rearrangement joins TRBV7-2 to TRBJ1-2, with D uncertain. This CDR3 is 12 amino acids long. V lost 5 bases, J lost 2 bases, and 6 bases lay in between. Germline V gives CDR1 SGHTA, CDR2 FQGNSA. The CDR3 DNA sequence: TGTGCCAGCAGCCTTGGGAACTATGGCTACACCTTC. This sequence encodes CASSLGNYGYTF.

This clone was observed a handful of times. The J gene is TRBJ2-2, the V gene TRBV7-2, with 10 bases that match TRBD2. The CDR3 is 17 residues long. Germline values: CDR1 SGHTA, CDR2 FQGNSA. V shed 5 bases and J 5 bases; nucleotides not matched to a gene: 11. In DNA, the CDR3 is TGTGCCAGCAGCAGATCTAGCGGGAGAAGCGTTACCGGGGAGCTGTTTTTT. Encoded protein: CASSRSSGRSVTGELFF.

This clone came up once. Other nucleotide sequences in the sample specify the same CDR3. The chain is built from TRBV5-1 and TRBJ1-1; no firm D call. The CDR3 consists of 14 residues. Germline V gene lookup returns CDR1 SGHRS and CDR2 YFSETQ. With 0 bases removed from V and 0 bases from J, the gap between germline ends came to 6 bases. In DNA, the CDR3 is TGCGCCAGCAGCTTGGCCGGCATGAACACTGAAGCTTTCTTT. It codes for CASSLAGMNTEAFF.

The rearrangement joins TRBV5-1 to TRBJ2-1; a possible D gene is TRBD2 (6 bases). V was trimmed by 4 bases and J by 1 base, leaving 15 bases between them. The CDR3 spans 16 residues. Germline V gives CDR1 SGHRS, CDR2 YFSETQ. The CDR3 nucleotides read TGCGCCAGCAGCGCACTAGCTACAACATCCTACAATGAGCAGTTCTTC. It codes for CASSALATTSYNEQFF.

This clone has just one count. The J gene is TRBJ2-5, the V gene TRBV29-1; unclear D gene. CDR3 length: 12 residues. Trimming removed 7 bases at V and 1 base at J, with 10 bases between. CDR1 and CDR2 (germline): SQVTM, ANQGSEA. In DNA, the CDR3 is TGCAGCGCCGCGAGTACCCAAGAGACCCAGTACTTC. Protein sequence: CSAASTQETQYF.

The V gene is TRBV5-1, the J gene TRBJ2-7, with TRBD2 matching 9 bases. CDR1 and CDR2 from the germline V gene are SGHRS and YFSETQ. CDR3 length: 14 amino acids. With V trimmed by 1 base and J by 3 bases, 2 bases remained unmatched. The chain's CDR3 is CASSLSSGNYEQYF. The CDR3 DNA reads TGCGCCAGCAGCTTGTCTAGCGGGAACTACGAGCAGTACTTC.

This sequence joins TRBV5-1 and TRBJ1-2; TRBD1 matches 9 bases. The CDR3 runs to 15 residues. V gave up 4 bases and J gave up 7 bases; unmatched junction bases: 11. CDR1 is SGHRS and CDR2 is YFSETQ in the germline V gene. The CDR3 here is CASSVGDRDFSGYTF. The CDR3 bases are TGCGCCAGCAGCGTAGGGGACAGGGATTTCTCTGGCTACACCTTC.

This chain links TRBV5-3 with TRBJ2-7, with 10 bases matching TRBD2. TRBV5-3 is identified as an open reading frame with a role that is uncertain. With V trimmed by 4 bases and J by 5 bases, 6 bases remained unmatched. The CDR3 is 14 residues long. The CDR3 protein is CARSGLAGVDEQYF. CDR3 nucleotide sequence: TGTGCCAGAAGCGGTCTAGCGGGAGTTGACGAGCAGTACTTC.

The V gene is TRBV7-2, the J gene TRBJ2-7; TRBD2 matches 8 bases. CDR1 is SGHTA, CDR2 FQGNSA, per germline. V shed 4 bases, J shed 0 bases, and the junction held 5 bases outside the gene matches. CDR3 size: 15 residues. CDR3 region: CASSWRGEASYEQYF. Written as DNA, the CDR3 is TGTGCCAGCAGCTGGCGGGGGGAAGCCTCCTACGAGCAGTACTTC.

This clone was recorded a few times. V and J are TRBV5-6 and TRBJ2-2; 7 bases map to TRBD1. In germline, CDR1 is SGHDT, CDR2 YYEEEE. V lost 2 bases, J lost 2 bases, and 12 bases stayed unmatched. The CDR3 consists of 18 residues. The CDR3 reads CASSLSGTVTINTGELFF. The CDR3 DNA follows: TGTGCCAGCAGCTTAAGTGGGACAGTAACCATTAACACCGGGGAGCTGTTTTTT.

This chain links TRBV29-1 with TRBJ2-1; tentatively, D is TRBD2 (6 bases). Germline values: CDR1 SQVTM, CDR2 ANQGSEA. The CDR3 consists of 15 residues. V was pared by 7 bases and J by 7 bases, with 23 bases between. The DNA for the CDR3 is TGCAGCGCCCCCTCGGGAGCTAGTGGGTTTAATGAGCAGTTCTTC. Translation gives CSAPSGASGFNEQFF.

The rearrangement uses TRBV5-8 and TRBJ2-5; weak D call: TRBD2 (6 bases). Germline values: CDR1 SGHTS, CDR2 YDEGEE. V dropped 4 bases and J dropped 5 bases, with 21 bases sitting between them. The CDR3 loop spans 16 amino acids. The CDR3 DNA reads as TGTGCCAGCAGCCCCGGCGTGCGGGACCCAGGGGAGACCCAGTACTTC. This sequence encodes CASSPGVRDPGETQYF.

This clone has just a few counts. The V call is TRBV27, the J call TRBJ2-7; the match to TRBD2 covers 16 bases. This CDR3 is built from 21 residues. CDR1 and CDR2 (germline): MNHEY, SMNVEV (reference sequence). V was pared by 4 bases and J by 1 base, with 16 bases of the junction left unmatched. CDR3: CASSSSVVWGTSGRESYEQYF. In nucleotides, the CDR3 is TGTGCCAGCAGTTCATCGGTAGTGTGGGGGACTAGCGGGAGGGAGTCCTACGAGCAGTACTTC.

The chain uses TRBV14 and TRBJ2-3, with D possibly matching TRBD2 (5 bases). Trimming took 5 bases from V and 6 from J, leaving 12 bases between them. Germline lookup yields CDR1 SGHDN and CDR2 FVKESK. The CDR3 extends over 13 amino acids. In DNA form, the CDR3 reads TGTGCCAGCAGCTATGAGAGGGTGGATACGCAGTATTTT. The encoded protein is CASSYERVDTQYF.

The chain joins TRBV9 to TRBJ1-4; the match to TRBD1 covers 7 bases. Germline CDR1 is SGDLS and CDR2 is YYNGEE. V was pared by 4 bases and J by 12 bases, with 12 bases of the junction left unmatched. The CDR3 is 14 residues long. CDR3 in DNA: TGTGCCAGCAGCACAGACAGGGCATCCAAGGAACTGTTTTTT. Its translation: CASSTDRASKELFF.

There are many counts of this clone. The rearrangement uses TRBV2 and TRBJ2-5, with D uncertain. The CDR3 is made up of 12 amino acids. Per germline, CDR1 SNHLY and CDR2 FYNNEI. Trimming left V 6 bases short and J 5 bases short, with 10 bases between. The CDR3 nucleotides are TGTGCCAGCAGGGGCTCCGCGGAGACCCAGTACTTC. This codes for CASRGSAETQYF.

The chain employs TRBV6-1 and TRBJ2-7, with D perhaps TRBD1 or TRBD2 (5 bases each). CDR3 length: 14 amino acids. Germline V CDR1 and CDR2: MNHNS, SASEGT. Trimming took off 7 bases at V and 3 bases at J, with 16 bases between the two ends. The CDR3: CASIPGDGIYEQYF. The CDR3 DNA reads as TGTGCCAGCATCCCCGGGGACGGTATCTACGAGCAGTACTTC.

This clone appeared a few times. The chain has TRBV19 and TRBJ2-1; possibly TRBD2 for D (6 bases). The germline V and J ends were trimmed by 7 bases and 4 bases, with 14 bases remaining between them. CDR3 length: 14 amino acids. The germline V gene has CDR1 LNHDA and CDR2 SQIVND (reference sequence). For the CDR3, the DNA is TGTGCCAGTAATGAGTATAGCGGATACAATGAGCAGTTCTTC. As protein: CASNEYSGYNEQFF.

CDR3 in DNA: TGTGCCAGCAGTCGGCAGGGGGATCGCTATGGCTACACCTTC. Amino acid sequence: CASSRQGDRYGYTF. The chain combines TRBV28 with TRBJ1-2, with TRBD1 matching over 7 bases. V shed 5 bases and J 4 bases; nucleotides not matched to a gene: 7. CDR3 length: 14 amino acids. Per the germline V gene, CDR1 is MDHEN and CDR2 is SYDVKM.

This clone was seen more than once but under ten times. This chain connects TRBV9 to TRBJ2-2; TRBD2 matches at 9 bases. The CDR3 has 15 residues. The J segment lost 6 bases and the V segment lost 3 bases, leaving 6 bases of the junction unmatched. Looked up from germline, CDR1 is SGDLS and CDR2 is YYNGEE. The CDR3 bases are TGTGCCAGCAGCGAACGGACTAGCGCGGCCGGGGAGCTGTTTTTT. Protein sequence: CASSERTSAAGELFF.

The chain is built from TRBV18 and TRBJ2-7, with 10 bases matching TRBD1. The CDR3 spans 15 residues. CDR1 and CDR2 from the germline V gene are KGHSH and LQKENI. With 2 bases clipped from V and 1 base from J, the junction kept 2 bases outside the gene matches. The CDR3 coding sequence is TGTGCCAGCTCACCAGGGACAGGGGCATCCTACGAGCAGTACTTC. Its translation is CASSPGTGASYEQYF.

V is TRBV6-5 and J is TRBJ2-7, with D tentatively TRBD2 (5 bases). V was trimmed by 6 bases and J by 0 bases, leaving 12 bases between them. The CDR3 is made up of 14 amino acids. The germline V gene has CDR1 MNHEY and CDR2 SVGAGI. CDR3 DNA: TGTGCCAGCAGCCGCGGACTTGGCTCCTACGAGCAGTACTTC. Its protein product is CASSRGLGSYEQYF.

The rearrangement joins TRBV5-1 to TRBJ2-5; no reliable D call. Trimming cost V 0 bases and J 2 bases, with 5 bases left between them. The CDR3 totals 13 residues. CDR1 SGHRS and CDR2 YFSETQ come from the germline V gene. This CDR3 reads CASSLEQQETQYF. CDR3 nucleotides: TGCGCCAGCAGCTTGGAACAACAAGAGACCCAGTACTTC.

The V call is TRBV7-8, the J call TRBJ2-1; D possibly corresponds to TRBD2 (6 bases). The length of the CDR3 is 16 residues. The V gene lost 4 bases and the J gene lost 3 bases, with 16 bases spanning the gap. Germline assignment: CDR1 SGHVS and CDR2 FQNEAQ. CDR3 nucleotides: TGTGCCAGCAGCTCGCGACTAGGAGGTATCTACAATGAGCAGTTCTTC. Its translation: CASSSRLGGIYNEQFF.

The CDR3 coding sequence is TGTGCCAGCTCACCACCGGGACTAGCGGGAGTGAGGAACATTCAGTACTTC. It translates to CASSPPGLAGVRNIQYF. The chain employs TRBV18 and TRBJ2-4; 14 nucleotides match TRBD2. Trimming removed 0 bases from V and 7 bases from J; junction bases left unmatched: 5. The germline V gene has CDR1 KGHSH and CDR2 LQKENI. The CDR3 covers 17 residues.

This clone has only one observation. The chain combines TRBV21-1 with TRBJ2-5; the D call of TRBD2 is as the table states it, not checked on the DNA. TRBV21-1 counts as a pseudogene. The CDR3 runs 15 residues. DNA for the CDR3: TGTGCCAGCACGGAACGGGAGGGTAGCCAAGAGACCCAGTACTTC. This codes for CASTEREGSQETQYF.

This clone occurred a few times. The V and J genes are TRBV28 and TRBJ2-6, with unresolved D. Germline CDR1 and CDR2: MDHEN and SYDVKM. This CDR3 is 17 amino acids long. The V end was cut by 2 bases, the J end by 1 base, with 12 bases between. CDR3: CASSLGVRESGANVLTF. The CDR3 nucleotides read TGTGCCAGCAGTTTAGGTGTCAGAGAGTCTGGGGCCAACGTCCTGACTTTC.